Sequencing of this TCR beta chain was carried out in a study of graft-versus-host responses after intestinal transplantation. Study background: Multivisceral, liver-intestinal, or isolated intestinal transplants were received by the recipients. Findings and limits, study-wide: Analysis identified GvH clones in recipient marrow, with some appearing first in ileum or blood.

A note on this clone: Its specificity is unknown.

The germline gives CDR1 SGDLS, CDR2 YYNGEE. The length of the CDR3 is 14 residues. V lost 0 bases and J 2 bases, leaving 8 bases between the germline ends. Post-transplantation marrow specimens were derived from the posterior iliac crest or an alternative site. Using immunoSEQ multiplex PCR, the repertoire was profiled, and TCRdb retains in-frame clones only, with some absent. The table lists around 71,000 clones, roughly 92% of them singletons. The sample consisted of bone marrow, taken 734 days after intestinal transplantation. V usage is TRBV9 and J usage is TRBJ2-5, with no clear D. This TCR came from a human patient who received an intestinal transplant, so some T cells may come from the graft donor. The CDR3 DNA sequence: TGTGCCAGCAGCGTAGAGGGAATGCAAGAGACCCAGTACTTC. Amino acids: CASSVEGMQETQYF.